Included here is one T cell receptor beta chain sequence, with context. Antigen: not known. These data come from a study of identical twins. Overall study findings and caveats: Reduced insertions were recorded for abundant cord blood beta clonotypes, with no such pattern in memory repertoires.

V lost 2 bases and J 1 base, leaving 12 bases between the germline ends. This CDR3 has 16 amino acids. Per germline, CDR1 SGHRS and CDR2 YFSETQ. TCRdb analysed the 5' RACE reads with MiXCR anew, one entry per CDR3 protein. Among approximately 500,000 distinct CDR3 sequences listed, roughly 26% were seen once. The data were also submitted as part of a second study, on T cells expressing NK-cell markers. This second study says: Anti-gamma-delta TCR antibody use in several experiments restricted sorting to alpha-beta TCR T cells.

Sequenced material: CD4+ T cells sorted from blood. The TCR originated in a woman between 18 and 29 years old in good health. The V call is TRBV5-1, the J call TRBJ2-2, with unresolved D. Here the CDR3 reads CASSLRAPGNTGELFF. CDR3 DNA: TGCGCCAGCAGCTTACGGGCCCCCGGGAACACCGGGGAGCTGTTTTTT.